The rows below give T cell receptor beta chains drawn from one sample of a study of cytomegalovirus exposure and HLA in healthy donors. Sequencing used immunoSEQ multiplex PCR; TCRdb keeps in-frame clones, though not all of them. The sample contains over 150,000 clones, roughly 80% of which appear only once. Sequenced sample: PBMCs. These receptors all come from a woman aged 45 to 65 in good health and CMV-seronegative. CDR3s include the opening cysteine and the closing phenylalanine or tryptophan. Fields, in order: J gene, clone size, V gene, D gene, CDR3 protein, CDR3 DNA. A D gene is named only where the DNA matches it firmly. Only part of the rows carry a size: once, few, many, or a class if the clone is expanded.

TRBJ2-7	-	TRBV28	-	CASSFPGQSFTYEQYF	TGTGCCAGCAGTTTCCCCGGACAGAGCTTTACCTACGAGCAGTACTTC
TRBJ2-5	-	TRBV4-2	TRBD2	CASSQVGLAVGETQYF	TGTGCCAGCAGCCAAGTTGGACTAGCCGTGGGTGAGACCCAGTACTTC
TRBJ2-7	-	TRBV7-9	TRBD2	CASSPGTSGEEQYF	TGTGCCAGCAGCCCCGGGACTAGCGGGGAGGAGCAGTACTTC
TRBJ2-7	-	TRBV5-4	TRBD1	CASSWDSYEQYF	TGTGCCAGCAGCTGGGACAGCTACGAGCAGTACTTC
TRBJ1-6	-	TRBV5-4	TRBD1	CASSLAGVVQGAHSPLHF	TGTGCCAGCAGCTTGGCCGGCGTCGTACAGGGGGCTCATTCACCCCTCCACTTT
TRBJ1-4	few	TRBV5-1	-	CASSLGQATNEKLFF	TGCGCCAGCAGCTTGGGACAGGCAACTAATGAAAAACTGTTTTTT
TRBJ1-5	-	TRBV21-1	-	CALPGQARQGNQPQHF	TGTGCCCTACCCGGACAGGCTCGGCAGGGCAATCAGCCCCAGCATTTT
TRBJ1-4	few	TRBV10-1	TRBD1	CASRGGQDIEKLFF	TGCGCCAGCAGGGGGGGACAGGATATCGAAAAACTGTTTTTT
TRBJ1-1	-	TRBV5-1	-	CASSLGGITLLNTEAFF	TGCGCCAGCAGCTTGGGCGGTATAACCCTTCTGAACACTGAAGCTTTCTTT
TRBJ2-1	-	TRBV6-6	-	CASSPLGSRNEQFF	TGTGCCAGCAGTCCACTAGGAAGTCGCAATGAGCAGTTCTTC
TRBJ2-3	-	TRBV4-1	TRBD1	CASSHDRARGPDTQYF	TGCGCCAGCAGCCACGACAGGGCCCGGGGCCCAGATACGCAGTATTTT